This T cell receptor (beta chain) was sequenced for a study of CD8 T cells in Susac syndrome. Trimming removed 3 bases from V and 2 bases from J, with 5 bases in between. The CDR3 extends over 13 amino acids. Roughly 0.45 to 1 ug RNA was reverse transcribed with random hexamers. TCRdb re-called the immunoSEQ multiplex PCR reads through MiXCR, storing one row per CDR3 protein. The data contain around 300,000 distinct CDR3 sequences, about 90% of them singletons. The chain joins TRBV12-3 or TRBV12-4 to TRBJ1-3; the D is unclear. The sequence derives from a human donor with multiple sclerosis. What was sequenced was CD4+ T cells from PBMCs. The CDR3 DNA follows: TGTGCCAGCAGTTTTGGGACTGGAAACACCATATATTTT. As protein: CASSFGTGNTIYF.